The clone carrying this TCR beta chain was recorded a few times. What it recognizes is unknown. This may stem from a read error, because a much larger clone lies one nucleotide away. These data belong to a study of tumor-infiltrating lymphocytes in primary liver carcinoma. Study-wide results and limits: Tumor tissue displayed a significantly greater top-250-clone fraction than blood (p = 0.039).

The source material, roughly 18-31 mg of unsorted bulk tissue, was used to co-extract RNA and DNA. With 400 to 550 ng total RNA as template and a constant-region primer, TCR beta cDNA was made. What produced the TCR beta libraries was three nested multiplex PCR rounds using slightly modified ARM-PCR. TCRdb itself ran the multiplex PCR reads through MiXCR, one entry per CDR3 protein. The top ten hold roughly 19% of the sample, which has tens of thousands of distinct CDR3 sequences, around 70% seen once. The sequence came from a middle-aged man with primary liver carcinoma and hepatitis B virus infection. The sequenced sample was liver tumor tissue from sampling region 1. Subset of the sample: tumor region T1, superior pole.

CDR3 DNA: TGTGCCAGCAGCCACGGATATACGCAGTTTTTT. Its protein product is CASSHGYTQFF. The V gene is TRBV7-9, the J gene TRBJ2-3; D is unclear. Germline CDR1 reads SEHNR; CDR2 reads FQNEAQ (reference sequence). The CDR3 sequence is 11 residues long. The full variable domain, in which reference TRBV7-9 and TRBJ2-3 provide the parts outside the CDR3, is DTGVSQNPRHKITKRGQNVTFRCDPISEHNRLYWYRQTLGQGPEFLTYFQNEAQLEKSRLLSDRFSAERPKGSFSTLEIQRTEQGDSAMYLCASSHGYTQFFGPGTRLTVL.